This TCR beta chain emerged from a study of T cells expressing NK-cell markers. In germline, CDR1 is MGHRA, CDR2 YSYEKL. CDR3 length: 21 residues. The authors generated TCR beta cDNA through 5'RACE template switching with UMIs. TCRdb re-called the 5' RACE reads and gives one entry per CDR3 protein, without DNA. This listing includes fewer than 550,000 distinct CDR3 sequences. Study-wide results and caveats: The CD3+CD56-NKG2C+ fraction was also led by these clonotypes in several donors.

About this clonotype: Its antigen is currently unknown.

The V gene is TRBV4-1, the J gene TRBJ2-2; TCRdb names TRBD2, which stays unverified in the absence of DNA. The sequencing input was blood T cells: a sorted CD56 or NKG2C T cell subset, CD4+ or CD8+ T cells, or bulk PBMC T cells (not recorded which). The receptor was isolated from a woman between 45 and 60 years old in good health. CDR3: CASSHQALAGDLFVGAGELFF.